This T cell receptor (beta chain) was identified during a study of T cell clonotyping in hematopoietic cell transplantation. Turning to this clone: Its specificity is unknown.

Some clones are missing from TCRdb's copy, which holds only in-frame ones; the method was immunoSEQ multiplex PCR. The sample lists 6,000 to 9,000 clones, about 87% occurring once. Study-wide results and limits: No sorting was done, leaving CD4 and CD8 contributions mixed. Graft donor and pretransplant recipient Inverse Simpson Index values predicted broader posttransplant TCR diversity.

The sequence derives from a male patient in his late teens or twenties who had an allogeneic stem cell transplant from a related donor, so the T cells may come from the graft donor. Some clones in this sample may be carry-over from other donors' samples. Sequences were derived from PBMCs, sampled 100 days after allogeneic stem cell transplant.

The CDR3: CASTAWKGDQPQHF. CDR3 coding DNA: TGTGCCAGCACCGCCTGGAAGGGTGATCAGCCCCAGCATTTT. This sequence joins TRBV6-5 and TRBJ1-5; D gene ambiguous. Germline lookup yields CDR1 MNHEY and CDR2 SVGAGI. This CDR3 has 14 amino acids. V was cut by 7 bases and J by 5 bases, with 15 bases left in between.